The TCR beta chain described here comes from a study of PD-1 blockade in classical Hodgkin lymphoma. Study-level findings and limits: Complete responders matched newly diagnosed patients in baseline diversity. Exclusion removed patients who began nivolumab under 1 year after ASCT.

On this clone: What it binds is unknown.

Each and every patient relapsed after autologous stem cell transplantation, and patients got differing brentuximab vedotin exposure. CDR3 length: 13 amino acids. The ends lost 8 bases at V and 5 bases at J; junction bases unmatched: 5. CDR1 and CDR2 from the germline V gene are LGHNT and FRNRAP. Method: immunoSEQ multiplex PCR; TCRdb's copy keeps in-frame clones and lacks some. The sample records more than 10,000 clones, about three quarters being singletons. The sample was peripheral blood mononuclear cells (PBMCs), taken at baseline. This chain links TRBV12-5 with TRBJ2-7; 11 bases are a match to TRBD1. This clonotype originated in a human donor with classical Hodgkin lymphoma. CDR3: CASTTDRGHEQYF. The CDR3 region has the DNA TGTGCTAGTACAACGGACAGGGGGCACGAGCAGTACTTC.